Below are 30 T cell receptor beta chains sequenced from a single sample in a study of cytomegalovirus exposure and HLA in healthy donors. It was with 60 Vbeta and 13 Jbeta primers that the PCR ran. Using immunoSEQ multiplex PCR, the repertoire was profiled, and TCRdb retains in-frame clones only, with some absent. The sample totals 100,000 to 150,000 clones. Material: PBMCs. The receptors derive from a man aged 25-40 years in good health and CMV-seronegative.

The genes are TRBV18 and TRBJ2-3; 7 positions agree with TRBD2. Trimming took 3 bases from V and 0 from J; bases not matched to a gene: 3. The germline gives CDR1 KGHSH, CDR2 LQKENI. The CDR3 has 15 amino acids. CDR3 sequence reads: CASSPSSGSTDTQYF. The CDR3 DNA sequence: TGTGCCAGCTCACCCTCTAGCGGTAGCACAGATACGCAGTATTTT.

The CDR3 DNA sequence: TGTGCCAGCAGTCTAGACCCCAATGAGCAGTTCTTC. This codes for CASSLDPNEQFF. The chain has TRBV6-6 and TRBJ2-1; D remains unclear. With 5 bases removed from V and 6 bases from J, the gap between germline ends came to 8 bases. Germline V lookup: CDR1 MNHNY, CDR2 SVGAGI (reference sequence). This CDR3 has 12 residues.

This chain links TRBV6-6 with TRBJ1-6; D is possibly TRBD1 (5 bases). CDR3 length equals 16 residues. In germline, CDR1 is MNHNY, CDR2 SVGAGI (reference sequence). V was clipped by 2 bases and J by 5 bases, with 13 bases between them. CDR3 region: CASSYGAGDNNSPLHF. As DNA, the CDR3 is TGTGCCAGCAGTTACGGGGCTGGAGATAATAATTCACCCCTCCACTTT.

CDR3 sequence (DNA): TGTGCCAGCAGCTCCATAACGGGGGACTTGGATAGCAAGCAGTACTTC. It translates to CASSSITGDLDSKQYF. The gene calls are TRBV7-3 and TRBJ2-7; tentative D call: TRBD2 (6 bases). The germline V gene encodes CDR1 SGHTA and CDR2 FQGTGA. The CDR3 runs 16 residues. The V gene lost 4 bases and the J gene lost 8 bases, with 24 bases spanning the gap.

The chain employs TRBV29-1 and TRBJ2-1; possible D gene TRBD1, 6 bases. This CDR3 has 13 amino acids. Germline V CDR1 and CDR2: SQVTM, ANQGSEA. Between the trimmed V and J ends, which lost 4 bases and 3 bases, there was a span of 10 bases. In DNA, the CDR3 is TGCAGCGTTGGGACAGCATACTACAATGAGCAGTTCTTC. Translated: CSVGTAYYNEQFF.

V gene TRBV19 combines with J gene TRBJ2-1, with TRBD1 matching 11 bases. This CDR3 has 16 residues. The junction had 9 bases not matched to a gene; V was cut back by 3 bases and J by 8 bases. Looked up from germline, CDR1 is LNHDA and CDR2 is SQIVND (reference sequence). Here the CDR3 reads CASSIVGTGGFDEQFF. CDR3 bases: TGTGCCAGTAGTATTGTCGGGACAGGGGGTTTCGATGAGCAGTTCTTC.

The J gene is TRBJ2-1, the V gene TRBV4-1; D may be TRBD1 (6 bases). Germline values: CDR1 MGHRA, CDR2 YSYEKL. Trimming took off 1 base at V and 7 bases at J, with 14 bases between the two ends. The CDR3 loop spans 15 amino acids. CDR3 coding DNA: TGCGCCAGCAGCCAAGTTAGCACAGGGCTAAATGAGCAGTTCTTC. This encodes CASSQVSTGLNEQFF.

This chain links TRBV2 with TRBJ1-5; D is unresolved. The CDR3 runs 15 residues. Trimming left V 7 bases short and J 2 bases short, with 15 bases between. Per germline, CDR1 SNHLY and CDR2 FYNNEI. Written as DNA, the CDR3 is TGTGCCAGCACCGAAGAAGTAGAGGGCAATCAGCCCCAGCATTTT. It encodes CASTEEVEGNQPQHF.

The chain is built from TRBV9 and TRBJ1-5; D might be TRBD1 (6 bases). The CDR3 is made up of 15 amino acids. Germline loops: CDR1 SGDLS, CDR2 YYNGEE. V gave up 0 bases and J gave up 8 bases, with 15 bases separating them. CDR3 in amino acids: CASSVEGTTREPQHF. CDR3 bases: TGTGCCAGCAGCGTAGAGGGGACAACCAGGGAGCCCCAGCATTTT.

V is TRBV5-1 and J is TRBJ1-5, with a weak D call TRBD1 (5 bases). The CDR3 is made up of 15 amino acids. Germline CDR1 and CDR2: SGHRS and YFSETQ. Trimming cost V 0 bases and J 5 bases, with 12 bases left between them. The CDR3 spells CASSLEGWGDQPQHF. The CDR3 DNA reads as TGCGCCAGCAGCTTGGAAGGGTGGGGCGATCAGCCCCAGCATTTT.

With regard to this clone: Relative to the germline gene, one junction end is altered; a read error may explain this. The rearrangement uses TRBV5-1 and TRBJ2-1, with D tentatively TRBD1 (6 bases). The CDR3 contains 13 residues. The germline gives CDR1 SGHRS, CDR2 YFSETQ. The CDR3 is CASSLEGQGPPIF. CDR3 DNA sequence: TGCGCCAGCAGCTTGGAGGGACAAGGACCTCCGATCTTC.

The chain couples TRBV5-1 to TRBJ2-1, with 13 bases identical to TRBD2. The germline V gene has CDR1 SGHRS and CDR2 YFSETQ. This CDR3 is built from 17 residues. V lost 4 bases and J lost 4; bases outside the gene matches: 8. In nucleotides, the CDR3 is TGCGCCAGCAGCCCGACACTAGCGGGAGGGCAATACAATGAGCAGTTCTTC. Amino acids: CASSPTLAGGQYNEQFF.

The CDR3: CASSPPGGNTEAFF. The CDR3 bases are TGTGCCAGCAGCCCTCCGGGGGGGAACACTGAAGCTTTCTTT. The chain carries TRBV14 and TRBJ1-1, with D possibly matching TRBD1 (5 bases). The CDR3 spans 14 residues. Trimming pared 4 bases from V and 1 base from J, leaving 10 bases between. In germline, CDR1 is SGHDN, CDR2 FVKESK. The full variable domain, completed using reference TRBV14 and TRBJ1-1, is EAGVTQFPSHSVIEKGQTVTLRCDPISGHDNLYWYRRVMGKEIKFLLHFVKESKQDESGMPNNRFLAERTGGTYSTLKVQPAELEDSGVYFCASSPPGGNTEAFFGQGTRLTVV.

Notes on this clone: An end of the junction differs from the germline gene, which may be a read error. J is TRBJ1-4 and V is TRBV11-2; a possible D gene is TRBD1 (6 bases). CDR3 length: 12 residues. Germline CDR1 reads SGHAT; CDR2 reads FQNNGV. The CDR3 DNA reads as TGTGCCAGCAGCTTTGTTCCGGGACATGCCGCTTTT. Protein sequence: CASSFVPGHAAF.

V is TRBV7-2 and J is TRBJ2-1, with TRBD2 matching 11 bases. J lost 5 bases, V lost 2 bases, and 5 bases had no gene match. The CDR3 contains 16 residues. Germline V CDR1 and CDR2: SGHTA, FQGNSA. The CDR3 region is CASSLSSGRQNNEQFF. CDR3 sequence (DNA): TGTGCCAGCAGCTTATCTAGCGGGAGGCAGAACAATGAGCAGTTCTTC.

The CDR3 loop is CASSSLSYEQYF. In DNA form, the CDR3 reads TGTGCCAGCAGCTCCCTTAGCTACGAGCAGTACTTC. The rearrangement joins TRBV11-2 to TRBJ2-7, with D unclear. Germline loops: CDR1 SGHAT, CDR2 FQNNGV. The CDR3 is made up of 12 amino acids. V lost 4 bases and J lost 3, with 7 bases in between. The full variable domain, with the rest looked up from reference TRBV11-2 and TRBJ2-7, is EAGVAQSPRYKIIEKRQSVAFWCNPISGHATLYWYQQILGQGPKLLIQFQNNGVVDDSQLPKDRFSAERLKGVDSTLKIQPAKLEDSAVYLCASSSLSYEQYFGPGTRLTVT.

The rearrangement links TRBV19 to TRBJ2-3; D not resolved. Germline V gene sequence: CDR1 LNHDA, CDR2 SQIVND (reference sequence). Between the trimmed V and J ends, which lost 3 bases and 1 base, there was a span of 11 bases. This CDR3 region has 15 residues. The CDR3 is CASSIAMSRTDTQYF. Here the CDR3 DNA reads TGTGCCAGTAGTATCGCAATGAGTCGCACAGATACGCAGTATTTT.

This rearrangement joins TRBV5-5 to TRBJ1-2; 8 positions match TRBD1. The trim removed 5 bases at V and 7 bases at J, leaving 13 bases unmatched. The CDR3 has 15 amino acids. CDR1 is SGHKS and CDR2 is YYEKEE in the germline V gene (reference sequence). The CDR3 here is CASSWGMTGASGYTF. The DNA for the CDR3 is TGTGCCAGCAGTTGGGGGATGACAGGGGCGTCTGGCTACACCTTC.

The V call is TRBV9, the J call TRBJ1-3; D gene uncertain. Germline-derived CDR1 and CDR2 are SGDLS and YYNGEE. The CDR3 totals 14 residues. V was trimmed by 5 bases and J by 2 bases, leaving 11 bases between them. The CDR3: CASSRTATGNTIYF. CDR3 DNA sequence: TGTGCCAGCAGTCGAACAGCAACTGGAAACACCATATATTTT.

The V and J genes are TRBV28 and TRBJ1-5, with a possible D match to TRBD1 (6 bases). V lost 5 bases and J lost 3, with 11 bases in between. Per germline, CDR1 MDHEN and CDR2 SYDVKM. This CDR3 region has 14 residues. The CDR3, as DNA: TGTGCCAGCAGTAATACAGGGCTCAATCAGCCCCAGCATTTT. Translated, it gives CASSNTGLNQPQHF.

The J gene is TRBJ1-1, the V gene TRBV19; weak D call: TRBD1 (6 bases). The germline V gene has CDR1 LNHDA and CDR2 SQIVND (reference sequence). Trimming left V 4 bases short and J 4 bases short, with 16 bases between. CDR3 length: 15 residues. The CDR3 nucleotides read TGTGCCAGTAGTAGTCGACAGGCTTCCGGCACTGAAGCTTTCTTT. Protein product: CASSSRQASGTEAFF.

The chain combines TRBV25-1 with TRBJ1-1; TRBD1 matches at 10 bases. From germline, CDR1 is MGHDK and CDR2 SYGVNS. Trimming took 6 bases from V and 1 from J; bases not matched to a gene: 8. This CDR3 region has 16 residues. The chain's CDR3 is CASRKKRQGANTEAFF. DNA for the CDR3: TGTGCCAGCAGGAAAAAAAGACAGGGGGCGAACACTGAAGCTTTCTTT.

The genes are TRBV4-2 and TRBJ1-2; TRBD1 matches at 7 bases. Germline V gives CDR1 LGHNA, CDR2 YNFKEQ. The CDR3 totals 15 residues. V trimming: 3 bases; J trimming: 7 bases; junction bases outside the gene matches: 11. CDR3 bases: TGTGCCAGCAGCCAGAGAACAGGGGAATTGGTTGGCTACACCTTC. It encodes CASSQRTGELVGYTF.

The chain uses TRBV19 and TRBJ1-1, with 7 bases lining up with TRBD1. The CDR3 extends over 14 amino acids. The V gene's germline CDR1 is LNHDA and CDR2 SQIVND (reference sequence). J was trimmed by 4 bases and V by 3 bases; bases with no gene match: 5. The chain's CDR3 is CASSMTGLGTEAFF. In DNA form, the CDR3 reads TGTGCCAGTAGTATGACAGGGTTGGGCACTGAAGCTTTCTTT.

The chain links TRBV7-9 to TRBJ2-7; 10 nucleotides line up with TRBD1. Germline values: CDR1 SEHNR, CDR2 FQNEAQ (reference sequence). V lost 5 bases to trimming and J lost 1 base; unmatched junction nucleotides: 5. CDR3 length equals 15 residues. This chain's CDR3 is CASSRGTGASYEQYF. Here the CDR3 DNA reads TGTGCCAGCAGCCGGGGGACAGGGGCGTCCTACGAGCAGTACTTC.

Written as DNA, the CDR3 is TGCGCCAGCAGCCTCGGACAGGCTGACACTGAAGCTTTCTTT. As protein: CASSLGQADTEAFF. V is TRBV4-3 and J is TRBJ1-1; 7 bases align to TRBD1. The CDR3 covers 14 residues. CDR1 and CDR2 (germline): LGHNA, YSLEER. J was trimmed by 3 bases and V by 4 bases; bases with no gene match: 5.

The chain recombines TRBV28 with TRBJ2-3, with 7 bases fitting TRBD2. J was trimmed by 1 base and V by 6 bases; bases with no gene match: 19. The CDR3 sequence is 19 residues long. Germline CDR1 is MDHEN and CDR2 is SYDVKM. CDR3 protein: CASSGIAGGRRGGTDTQYF. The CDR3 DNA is TGTGCCAGCAGCGGCATCGCGGGCGGGCGCCGGGGGGGCACAGATACGCAGTATTTT.

The CDR3 region has the DNA TGTGCCAGCAACTGGGACAGGGGATCCGAGCAGTACTTC. It is translated as CASNWDRGSEQYF. The rearrangement links TRBV6-1 to TRBJ2-7, with TRBD1 matching 10 bases. CDR1 and CDR2 (germline): MNHNS, SASEGT. The CDR3 consists of 13 residues. V lost 7 bases and J lost 6; bases outside the gene matches: 6.

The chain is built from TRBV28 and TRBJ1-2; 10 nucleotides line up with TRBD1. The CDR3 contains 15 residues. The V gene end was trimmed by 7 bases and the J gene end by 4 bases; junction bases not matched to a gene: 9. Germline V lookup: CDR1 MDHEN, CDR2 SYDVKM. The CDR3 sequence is CASNPTDRGFYGYTF. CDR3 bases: TGTGCCAGCAACCCCACGGACAGGGGGTTCTATGGCTACACCTTC.

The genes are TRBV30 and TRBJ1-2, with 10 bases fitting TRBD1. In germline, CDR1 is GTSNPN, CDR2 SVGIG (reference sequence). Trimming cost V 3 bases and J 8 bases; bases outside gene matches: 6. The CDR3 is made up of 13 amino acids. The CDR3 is CAWRVGQGKGYTF. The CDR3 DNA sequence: TGTGCCTGGAGGGTGGGACAGGGGAAGGGCTACACCTTC.